These 23 T cell receptor beta chains were sequenced from one sample in a study of blood T cell repertoires in COVID-19. The table came from immunoSEQ multiplex PCR; TCRdb's copy has only in-frame clones and leaves some out. The sample includes about 280,000 clones, roughly 87% of them seen just once. Sequenced material: peripheral blood. These receptors were obtained from a man between 18 and 35 years old with active or convalescent COVID-19.

Here the CDR3 reads CAISESGNRGLSYNSPLHF. In DNA form, the CDR3 reads TGTGCCATCAGTGAGTCGGGAAACAGGGGGCTCTCCTATAATTCACCCCTCCACTTT. The chain employs TRBV10-3 and TRBJ1-6; the match to TRBD1 covers 9 bases. The CDR3 spans 19 residues. The junction had 6 bases not matched to a gene; V was cut back by 0 bases and J by 0 bases. CDR1 and CDR2 from the germline V gene are ENHRY and SYGVKD.

This chain links TRBV2 with TRBJ1-5, with TRBD1 matching over 11 bases. V was pared by 6 bases and J by 7 bases, with 11 bases of the junction left unmatched. CDR1 is SNHLY, CDR2 FYNNEI, per germline. The CDR3 covers 16 residues. CDR3 sequence reads: CASRDRGLYSGQPQHF. The CDR3 nucleotides are TGTGCCAGCAGGGACAGGGGGCTCTATAGTGGCCAGCCCCAGCATTTT.

The chain uses TRBV5-1 and TRBJ1-1; TRBD1 might be the D (5 bases). The V gene's germline CDR1 is SGHRS and CDR2 YFSETQ. Trimming cost V 8 bases and J 6 bases, with 17 bases left between them. CDR3 length equals 13 residues. This chain's CDR3 is CASSEEGLPEAFF. The CDR3 DNA is TGCGCCAGTAGTGAGGAGGGGCTTCCTGAAGCTTTCTTT.

The CDR3 DNA is TGTGCCAGTAGTATGGGAGATATAAACTATGGCTACACCTTC. As protein: CASSMGDINYGYTF. The rearrangement links TRBV19 to TRBJ1-2; D is unresolved. The CDR3 spans 14 residues. Per the germline V gene, CDR1 is LNHDA and CDR2 is SQIVND (reference sequence). The germline V and J ends were trimmed by 3 bases and 2 bases, with 10 bases remaining between them.

CDR3 DNA sequence: TGTGCCAGCAGCCCTCTAGCGGGCCCTTCAAGGGAGCAGTACTTC. This encodes CASSPLAGPSREQYF. V usage is TRBV13 and J usage is TRBJ2-7, with 8 bases identical to TRBD2. CDR1 PRHDT and CDR2 FYEKMQ come from the germline V gene (reference sequence). CDR3 length equals 15 residues. J gave up 7 bases and V 5 bases, and 13 bases lay outside the gene matches.

This rearrangement joins TRBV10-1 to TRBJ1-4, with TRBD1 matching 8 bases. V shed 0 bases, J shed 8 bases, and the junction held 2 bases outside the gene matches. Germline V CDR1 and CDR2: WNHNN, SYGVQD (reference sequence). The CDR3 runs 14 residues. CDR3 coding DNA: TGCGCCAGCAGTGAGTCGACAGGGGTCGAAAAACTGTTTTTT. Amino acid sequence: CASSESTGVEKLFF.

This sequence joins TRBV27 and TRBJ2-7; D call uncertain. CDR1 MNHEY and CDR2 SMNVEV come from the germline V gene (reference sequence). The CDR3 covers 13 residues. V was clipped by 3 bases and J by 2 bases, with 8 bases between them. The CDR3 DNA follows: TGTGCCAGCAGTTTTCGAGAAACCTACGAGCAGTACTTC. Its protein is CASSFRETYEQYF.

On this clone: Possible read error: a much larger clone is one base away. Other nucleotide sequences in the sample specify the same CDR3. The V gene is TRBV10-2, the J gene TRBJ1-1; 9 bases agree with TRBD1. CDR1 and CDR2 from the germline V gene are WSHSY and SAAADI. There are 18 residues in the CDR3. The trim removed 2 bases at V and 0 bases at J, leaving 10 bases unmatched. The CDR3 protein is CASSEPYRGPFMNTEAFF. The CDR3 nucleotides read TGCGCCAGCAGTGAGCCCTACAGGGGGCCGTTTATGAACACTGAAGCTTTCTTT.

The gene calls are TRBV25-1 and TRBJ2-2; no clear D. The germline V and J ends were trimmed by 5 bases and 0 bases, with 7 bases remaining between them. The CDR3 is made up of 14 amino acids. Per germline, CDR1 MGHDK and CDR2 SYGVNS. The CDR3 here is CASSPFANTGELFF. The DNA of the CDR3 is TGTGCCAGCAGTCCGTTCGCGAACACCGGGGAGCTGTTTTTT.

The genes are TRBV9 and TRBJ1-2; no reliable D call. Deletions cut 3 bases from V and 0 bases from J, with 15 bases between. From germline, CDR1 is SGDLS and CDR2 YYNGEE. The CDR3 totals 16 residues. The CDR3 spells CASSDPASSANYGYTF. For the CDR3, the DNA is TGTGCCAGCAGCGACCCAGCTAGCTCAGCTAACTATGGCTACACCTTC.

The gene calls are TRBV19 and TRBJ2-7, with TRBD1 identical over 10 bases. V shed 7 bases and J 6 bases; nucleotides not matched to a gene: 9. The CDR3 is 14 residues long. Germline V gene lookup returns CDR1 LNHDA and CDR2 SQIVND (reference sequence). CDR3 sequence reads: CASMSTGGMGEQYF. Here the CDR3 DNA reads TGTGCCAGTATGTCGACAGGGGGCATGGGCGAGCAGTACTTC.

This clone was observed once. This chain links TRBV12-3 or TRBV12-4 with TRBJ1-2, with D maybe TRBD1 (5 bases). This CDR3 has 13 residues. The V end was cut by 4 bases, the J end by 8 bases, with 14 bases between. CDR3 loop: CASSSTGFLGYTF. DNA of the CDR3: TGTGCCAGCAGTTCAACAGGATTTTTAGGCTACACCTTC.

This clone was picked up a small number of times. The chain combines TRBV27 with TRBJ1-2, with TRBD1 identical over 8 bases. J gave up 6 bases and V 7 bases, and 7 bases lay outside the gene matches. The germline V gene encodes CDR1 MNHEY and CDR2 SMNVEV (reference sequence). The length of the CDR3 is 13 residues. This CDR3 is CASTRTGKDGYTF. The CDR3 DNA reads as TGTGCCAGCACTCGGACAGGGAAGGATGGCTACACCTTC.

In DNA, the CDR3 is TGCAGCGTTGAAGAAAATGCGGTCCTCGTCGCTGGCTACACCTTC. Translating it yields CSVEENAVLVAGYTF. J is TRBJ1-2 and V is TRBV29-1, with D unclear. CDR1 is SQVTM and CDR2 is ANQGSEA in the germline V gene. The CDR3 runs 15 residues. Trimming left V 0 bases short and J 7 bases short, with 18 bases between.

The table lists this clone with a count of one. This chain connects TRBV6-6 to TRBJ1-6; TRBD1 is a possible D gene (6 bases). V was shortened by 1 base and J by 6 bases, with 7 bases between the two germline ends. This CDR3 region has 14 residues. Germline V gives CDR1 MNHNY, CDR2 SVGAGI (reference sequence). The CDR3 region has the DNA TGTGCCAGCAGTTACTTAGGGGGTAATTCACCCCTCCACTTT. This translates into CASSYLGGNSPLHF.

The chain couples TRBV19 to TRBJ1-5, with D perhaps TRBD1 (5 bases). The length of the CDR3 is 17 residues. Germline V CDR1 and CDR2: LNHDA, SQIVND (reference sequence). CDR3: CASSPGHRSLSYQPQHF. In nucleotides, the CDR3 is TGTGCTAGTTCCCCCGGGCACAGGTCTCTTTCCTATCAGCCCCAGCATTTT.

The rearrangement uses TRBV5-4 and TRBJ2-5, with TRBD1 as a possible D gene (6 bases). This CDR3 has 15 residues. Trimming stripped 2 bases from V and 5 bases from J, with 16 bases between. CDR1 SGHNT and CDR2 YYREEE come from the germline V gene (reference sequence). The CDR3, as DNA: TGTGCCAGCAGCTTCACAGGGACCGCCTTCGAGACCCAGTACTTC. Encoded protein: CASSFTGTAFETQYF. Together with reference TRBV5-4 and TRBJ2-5, the CDR3 gives the full variable domain: ETGVTQSPTHLIKTRGQQVTLRCSSQSGHNTVSWYQQALGQGPQFIFQYYREEENGRGNFPPRFSGLQFPNYSSELNVNALELDDSALYLCASSFTGTAFETQYFGPGTRLLVL.

This chain uses TRBV4-2 with TRBJ2-7, with 15 bases lining up with TRBD2. V lost 1 base and J lost 0; bases outside the gene matches: 4. CDR3 length equals 18 residues. Germline CDR1 reads LGHNA; CDR2 reads YNFKEQ. CDR3: CASSQGGTSGGPSYEQYF. CDR3 nucleotides: TGTGCCAGCAGCCAAGGAGGGACTAGCGGGGGGCCCTCCTACGAGCAGTACTTC.

The chain carries TRBV19 and TRBJ1-3, with D perhaps matching TRBD1 (5 bases). The CDR3 extends over 16 amino acids. Germline CDR1 LNHDA, CDR2 SQIVND (reference sequence). The germline V and J ends were trimmed by 5 bases and 0 bases, with 14 bases remaining between them. CDR3 sequence (DNA): TGTGCCAGTAGTGGCCGGGGGTCGAGCTCTGGAAACACCATATATTTT. Translation gives CASSGRGSSSGNTIYF. Full variable domain (outside the CDR3, taken from reference TRBV19 and TRBJ1-3): DGGITQSPKYLFRKEGQNVTLSCEQNLNHDAMYWYRQDPGQGLRLIYYSQIVNDFQKGDIAEGYSVSREKKESFPLTVTSAQKNPTAFYLCASSGRGSSSGNTIYFGEGSWLTVV.

The CDR3 bases are TGTGCCAGCTATGCAGGGGCCACATACAATGAGCAGTTCTTC. Its translation is CASYAGATYNEQFF. The rearrangement uses TRBV6-5 and TRBJ2-1; tentative D call: TRBD1 (6 bases). Germline CDR1 is MNHEY and CDR2 is SVGAGI. The CDR3 is 14 amino acids. Trimming left V 8 bases short and J 4 bases short, with 15 bases between.

The chain joins TRBV27 to TRBJ2-7, with 10 bases lining up with TRBD1. CDR3 size: 17 residues. Germline loops: CDR1 MNHEY, CDR2 SMNVEV (reference sequence). After removal of 3 bases from V and 0 bases from J, the junction contained 8 bases not matched to a gene. CDR3 nucleotides: TGTGCCAGCAGTTTTATCGGACAGGGGGACTCCTCCTACGAGCAGTACTTC. Its protein is CASSFIGQGDSSYEQYF.

The V call is TRBV4-1, the J call TRBJ2-1, with unresolved D. Germline lookup yields CDR1 MGHRA and CDR2 YSYEKL. V lost 1 base and J 8 bases, leaving 15 bases between the germline ends. The length of the CDR3 is 15 residues. CDR3 in amino acids: CASSQVRYEVDEQFF. The CDR3 bases are TGCGCCAGCAGCCAAGTTCGCTACGAGGTCGATGAGCAGTTCTTC.

The gene calls are TRBV19 and TRBJ2-7; perhaps TRBD2 as D (6 bases). The CDR3 is 14 residues long. Per the germline V gene, CDR1 is LNHDA and CDR2 is SQIVND (reference sequence). Trimming left V 5 bases short and J 3 bases short, with 14 bases between. CDR3 coding DNA: TGTGCCAGTAGTCCGCAGGGAGGTGGCTACGAGCAGTACTTC. It encodes CASSPQGGGYEQYF.